This entry concerns a single T cell receptor (beta chain). These data originate in a study of blood T cell repertoires in COVID-19. Study as a whole: Nucleic acid was either cDNA or gDNA, and it came from T cells, B-cell-depleted T cells, or PBMCs.

This CDR3 is built from 14 residues. J gave up 7 bases and V 5 bases, and 9 bases lay outside the gene matches. Germline loops: CDR1 SGHAT, CDR2 FQNNGV. Profiling relied on immunoSEQ multiplex PCR, and the TCRdb table lists in-frame clones only, not all of them. Seen here are about 370,000 clones, roughly 86% observed once, and the top ten hold about 9.4%. The chain has TRBV11-2 and TRBJ1-2; 8 bases map to TRBD1. Material for sequencing was peripheral blood. The receptor was isolated from a woman aged 25 to 45 with COVID-19, enrolled during active disease. CDR3 sequence: CASSLLRGRSGYTF. Written as DNA, the CDR3 is TGTGCCAGCAGCCTACTCAGGGGGCGCTCTGGCTACACCTTC. Complete variable domain (other parts from reference TRBV11-2 and TRBJ1-2): EAGVAQSPRYKIIEKRQSVAFWCNPISGHATLYWYQQILGQGPKLLIQFQNNGVVDDSQLPKDRFSAERLKGVDSTLKIQPAKLEDSAVYLCASSLLRGRSGYTFGSGTRLTVV.